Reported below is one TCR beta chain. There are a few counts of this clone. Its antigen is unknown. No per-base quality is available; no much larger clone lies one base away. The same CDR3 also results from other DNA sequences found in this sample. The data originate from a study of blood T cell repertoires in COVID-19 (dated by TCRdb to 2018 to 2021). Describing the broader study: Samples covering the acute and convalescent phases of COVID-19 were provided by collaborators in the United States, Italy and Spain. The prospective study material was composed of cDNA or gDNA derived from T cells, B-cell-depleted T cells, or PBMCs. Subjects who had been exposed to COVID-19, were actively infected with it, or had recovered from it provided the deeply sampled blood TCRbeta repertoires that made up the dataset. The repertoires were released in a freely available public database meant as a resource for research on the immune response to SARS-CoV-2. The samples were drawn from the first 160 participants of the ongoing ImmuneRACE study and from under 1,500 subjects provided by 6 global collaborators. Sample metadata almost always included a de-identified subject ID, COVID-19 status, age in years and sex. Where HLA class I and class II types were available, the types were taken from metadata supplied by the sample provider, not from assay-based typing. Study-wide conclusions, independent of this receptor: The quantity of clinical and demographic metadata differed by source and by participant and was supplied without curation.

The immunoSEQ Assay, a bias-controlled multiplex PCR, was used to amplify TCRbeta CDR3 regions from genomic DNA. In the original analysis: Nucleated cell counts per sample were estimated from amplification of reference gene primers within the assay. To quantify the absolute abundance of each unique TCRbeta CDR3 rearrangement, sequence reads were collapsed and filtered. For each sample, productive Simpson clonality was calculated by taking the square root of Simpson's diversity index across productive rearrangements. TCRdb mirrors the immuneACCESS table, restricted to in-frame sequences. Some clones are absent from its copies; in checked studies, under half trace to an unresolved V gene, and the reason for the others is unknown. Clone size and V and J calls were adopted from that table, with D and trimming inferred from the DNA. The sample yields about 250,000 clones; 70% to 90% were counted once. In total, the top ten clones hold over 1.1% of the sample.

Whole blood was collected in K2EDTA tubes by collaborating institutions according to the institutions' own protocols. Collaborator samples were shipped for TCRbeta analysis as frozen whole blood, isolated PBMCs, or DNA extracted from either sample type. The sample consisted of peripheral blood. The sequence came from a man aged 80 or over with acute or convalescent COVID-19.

The CDR3 region: CASSLQGYEQYF. In nucleotide form, the sequence is TGTGCCAGCAGCCTACAGGGCTACGAGCAGTACTTC. Recombination connected TRBV12-3 or TRBV12-4 to TRBJ2-7; TRBD1 is a possible D gene, resting on 6 matching bases. Trimming removed 6 bases from V and 3 bases from J, leaving 9 bases between the germline ends. The CDR3 sequence holds 12 residues, the cysteine and phenylalanine included. The read is trimmed to its CDR3 DNA, 36 bases read in frame from base 1.